The clone carrying this T cell receptor beta chain occurred many times. No antigen is known for it. The data belong to a study of T-cell memory formation after mild COVID-19. Findings and caveats of the study: CM and EM subsets held most contracting CD4+ clones; EMRA held CD8+ ones. There were some responding clones in pre-infection memory, which suggested that cross-reactive memory had joined.

TCR alpha and TCR beta cDNA libraries carrying sample barcodes and UMIs were produced by 5'RACE using constant-segment primers. TCRdb re-called the 5' RACE reads with MiXCR, one entry per CDR3 protein. The sample lists 580,000 or so distinct CDR3 sequences, 17% seen once, with approximately 8.1% in the top ten. The sequence derives from an adult woman who had mild COVID-19 (a few samples of this study predate the infection). Cell type and time point are not known. Sequencing was done on a sample of PBMCs or a T cell subset sorted from them (not recorded which).

The chain's CDR3 is CASSQISSGTGTDTQYF. The CDR3 DNA reads as TGCGCCAGCAGCCAAATCTCCTCCGGGACAGGGACAGATACGCAGTATTTT. The chain carries TRBV4-3 and TRBJ2-3, with TRBD1 identical over 9 bases. This CDR3 contains 17 residues. Germline V lookup: CDR1 LGHNA, CDR2 YSLEER. J was trimmed by 3 bases and V by 2 bases; bases with no gene match: 9.